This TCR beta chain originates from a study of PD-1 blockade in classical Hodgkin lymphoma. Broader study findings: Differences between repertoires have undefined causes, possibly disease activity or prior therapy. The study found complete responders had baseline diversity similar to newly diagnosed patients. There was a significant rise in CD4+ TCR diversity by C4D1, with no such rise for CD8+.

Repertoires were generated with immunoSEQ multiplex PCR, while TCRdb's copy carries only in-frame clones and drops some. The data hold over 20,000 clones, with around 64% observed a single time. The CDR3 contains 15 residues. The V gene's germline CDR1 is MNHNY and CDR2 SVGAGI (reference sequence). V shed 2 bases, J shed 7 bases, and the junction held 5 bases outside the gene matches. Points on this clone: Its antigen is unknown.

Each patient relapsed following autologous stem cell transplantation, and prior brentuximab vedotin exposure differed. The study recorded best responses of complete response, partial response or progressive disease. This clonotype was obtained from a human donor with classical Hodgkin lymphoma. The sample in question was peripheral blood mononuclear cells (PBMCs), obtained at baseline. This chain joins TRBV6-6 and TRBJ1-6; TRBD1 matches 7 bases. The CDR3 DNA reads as TGTGCCAGCAGTTACCTCGGGACAGCGAATTCACCCCTCCACTTT. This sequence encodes CASSYLGTANSPLHF.